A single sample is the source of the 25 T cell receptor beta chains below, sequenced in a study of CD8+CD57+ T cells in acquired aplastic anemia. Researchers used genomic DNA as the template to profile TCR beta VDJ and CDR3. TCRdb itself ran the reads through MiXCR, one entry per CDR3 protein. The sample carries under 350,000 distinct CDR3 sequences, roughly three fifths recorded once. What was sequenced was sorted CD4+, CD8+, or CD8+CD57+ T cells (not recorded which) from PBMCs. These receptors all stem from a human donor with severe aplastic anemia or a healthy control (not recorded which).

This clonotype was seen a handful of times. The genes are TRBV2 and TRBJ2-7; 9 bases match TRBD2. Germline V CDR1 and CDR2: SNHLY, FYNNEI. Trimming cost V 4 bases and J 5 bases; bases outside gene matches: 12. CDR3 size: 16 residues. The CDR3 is CASSGSLAGVSDEQYV. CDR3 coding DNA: TGTGCCAGCAGTGGGTCGTTAGCGGGGGTCAGCGACGAGCAGTACGTC.

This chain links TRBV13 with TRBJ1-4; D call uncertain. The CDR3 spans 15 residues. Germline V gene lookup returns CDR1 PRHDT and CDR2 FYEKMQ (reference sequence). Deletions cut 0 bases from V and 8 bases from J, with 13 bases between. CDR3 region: CASSLGRARGEKLFF. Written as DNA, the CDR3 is TGTGCCAGCAGCTTAGGCCGGGCAAGAGGGGAAAAACTGTTTTTT. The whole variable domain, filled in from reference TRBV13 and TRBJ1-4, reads AAGVIQSPRHLIKEKRETATLKCYPIPRHDTVYWYQQGPGQDPQFLISFYEKMQSDKGSIPDRFSAQQFSDYHSELNMSSLELGDSALYFCASSLGRARGEKLFFGSGTQLSVL.

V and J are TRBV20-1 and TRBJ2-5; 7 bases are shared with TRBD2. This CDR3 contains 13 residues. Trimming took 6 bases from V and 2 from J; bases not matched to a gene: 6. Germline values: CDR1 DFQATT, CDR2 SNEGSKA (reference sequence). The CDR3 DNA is TGCAGTGCCTGGGGACTACCGCAAGAGACCCAGTACTTC. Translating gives CSAWGLPQETQYF.

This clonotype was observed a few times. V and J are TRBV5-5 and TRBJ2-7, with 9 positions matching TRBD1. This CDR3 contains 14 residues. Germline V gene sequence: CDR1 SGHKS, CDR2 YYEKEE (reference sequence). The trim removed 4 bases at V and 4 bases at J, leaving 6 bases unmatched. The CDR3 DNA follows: TGTGCCAGCAGCCCGGGACAGGGAGTTTACGAGCAGTACTTC. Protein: CASSPGQGVYEQYF.

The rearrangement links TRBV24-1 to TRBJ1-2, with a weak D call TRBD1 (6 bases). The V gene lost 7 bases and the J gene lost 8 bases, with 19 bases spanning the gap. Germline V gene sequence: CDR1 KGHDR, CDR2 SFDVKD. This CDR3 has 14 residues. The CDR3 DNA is TGTGCCACCAGCAGGGGAACGACAGTTTCAGGCTACACCTTC. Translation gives CATSRGTTVSGYTF.

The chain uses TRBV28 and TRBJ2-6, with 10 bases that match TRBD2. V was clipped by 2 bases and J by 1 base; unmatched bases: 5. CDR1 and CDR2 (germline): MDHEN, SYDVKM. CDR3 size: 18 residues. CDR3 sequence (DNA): TGTGCCAGCAGTTTAAGCGGGGGGGCCGGGTCTGGGGCCAACGTCCTGACTTTC. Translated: CASSLSGGAGSGANVLTF.

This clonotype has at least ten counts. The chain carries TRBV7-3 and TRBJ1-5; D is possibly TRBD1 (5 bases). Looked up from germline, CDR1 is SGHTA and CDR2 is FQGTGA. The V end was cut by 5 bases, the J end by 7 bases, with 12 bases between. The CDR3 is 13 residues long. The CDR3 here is CASSVQGGQPQHF. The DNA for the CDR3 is TGTGCCAGCAGCGTCCAGGGTGGCCAGCCCCAGCATTTT. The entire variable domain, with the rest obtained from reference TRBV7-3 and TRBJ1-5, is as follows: GAGVSQTPSNKVTEKGKYVELRCDPISGHTALYWYRQSLGQGPEFLIYFQGTGAADDSGLPNDRFFAVRPEGSVSTLKIQRTERGDSAVYLCASSVQGGQPQHFGDGTRLSIL.

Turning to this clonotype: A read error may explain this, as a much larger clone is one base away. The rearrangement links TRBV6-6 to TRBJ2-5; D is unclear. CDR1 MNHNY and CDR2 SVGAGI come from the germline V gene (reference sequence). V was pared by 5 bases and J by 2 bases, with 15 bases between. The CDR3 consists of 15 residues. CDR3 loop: CASSRLRNLQETQYF. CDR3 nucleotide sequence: TGTGCCAGCAGTCGCCTCCGGAACCTTCAAGAGACCCAGTACTTC.

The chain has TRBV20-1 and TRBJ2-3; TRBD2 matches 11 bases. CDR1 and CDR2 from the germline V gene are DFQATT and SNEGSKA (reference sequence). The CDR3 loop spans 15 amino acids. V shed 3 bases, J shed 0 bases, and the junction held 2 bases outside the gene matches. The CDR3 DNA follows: TGCAGTGCTAGCTGGACTAGCGGGAGCACAGATACGCAGTATTTT. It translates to CSASWTSGSTDTQYF.

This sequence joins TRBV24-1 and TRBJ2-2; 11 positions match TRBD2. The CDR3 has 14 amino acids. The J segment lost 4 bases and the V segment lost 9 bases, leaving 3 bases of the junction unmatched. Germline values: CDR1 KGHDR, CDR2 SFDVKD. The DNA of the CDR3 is TGTGCCACCTCACTAGCGGGGGTCACCGGGGAGCTGTTTTTT. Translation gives CATSLAGVTGELFF.

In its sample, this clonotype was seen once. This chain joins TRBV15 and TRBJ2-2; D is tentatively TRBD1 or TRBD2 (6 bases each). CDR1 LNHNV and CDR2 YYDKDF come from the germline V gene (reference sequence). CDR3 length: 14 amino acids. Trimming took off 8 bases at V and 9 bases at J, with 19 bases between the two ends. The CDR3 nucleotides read TGTGCCACCCTTCAGAGGGGGGAAGGCAGGGAGCTGTTTTTT. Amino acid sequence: CATLQRGEGRELFF.

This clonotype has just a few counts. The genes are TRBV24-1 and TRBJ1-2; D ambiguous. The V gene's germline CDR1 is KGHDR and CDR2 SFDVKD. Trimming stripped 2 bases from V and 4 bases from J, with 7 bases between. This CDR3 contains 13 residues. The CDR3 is CATSDYSGYGYTF. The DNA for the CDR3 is TGTGCCACCAGTGATTACAGTGGCTATGGCTACACCTTC.

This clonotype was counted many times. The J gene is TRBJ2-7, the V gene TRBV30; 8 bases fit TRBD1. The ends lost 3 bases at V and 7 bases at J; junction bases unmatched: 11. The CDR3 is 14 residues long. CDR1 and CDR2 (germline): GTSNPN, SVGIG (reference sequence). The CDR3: CAWRRGRGLGEQYF. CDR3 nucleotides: TGTGCCTGGAGAAGGGGCAGGGGGCTAGGGGAGCAGTACTTC.

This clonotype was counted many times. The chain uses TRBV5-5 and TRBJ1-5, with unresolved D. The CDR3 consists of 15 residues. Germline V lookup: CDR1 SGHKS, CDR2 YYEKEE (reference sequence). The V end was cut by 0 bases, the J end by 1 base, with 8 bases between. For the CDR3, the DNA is TGTGCCAGCAGCTTGGGGGGTGGCAGCAATCAGCCCCAGCATTTT. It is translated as CASSLGGGSNQPQHF.

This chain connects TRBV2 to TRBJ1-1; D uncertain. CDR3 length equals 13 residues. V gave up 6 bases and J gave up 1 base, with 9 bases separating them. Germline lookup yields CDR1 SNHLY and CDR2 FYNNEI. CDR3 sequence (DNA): TGTGCCAGCAGAAGGACGGAGAACACTGAAGCTTTCTTT. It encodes CASRRTENTEAFF.

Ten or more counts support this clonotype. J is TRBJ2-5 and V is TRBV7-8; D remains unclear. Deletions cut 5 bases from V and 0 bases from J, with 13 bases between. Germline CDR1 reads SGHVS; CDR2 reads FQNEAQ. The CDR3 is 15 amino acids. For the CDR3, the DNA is TGTGCCAGCAGCCGTTTCAGCTACAACCAAGAGACCCAGTACTTC. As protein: CASSRFSYNQETQYF.

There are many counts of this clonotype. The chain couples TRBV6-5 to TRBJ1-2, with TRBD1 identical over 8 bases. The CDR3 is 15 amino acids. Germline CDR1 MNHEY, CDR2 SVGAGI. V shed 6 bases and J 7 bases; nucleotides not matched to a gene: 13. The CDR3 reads CASRLPTGEFGGYTF. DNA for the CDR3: TGTGCCAGCAGACTACCGACAGGGGAGTTCGGTGGCTACACCTTC.

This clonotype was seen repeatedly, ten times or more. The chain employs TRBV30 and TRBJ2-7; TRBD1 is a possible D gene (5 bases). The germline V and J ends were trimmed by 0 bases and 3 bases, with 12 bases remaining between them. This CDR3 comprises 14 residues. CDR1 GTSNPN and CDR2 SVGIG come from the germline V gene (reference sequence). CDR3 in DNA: TGTGCCTGGAGTGTAGGGGTCACAGGCTACGAGCAGTACTTC. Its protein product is CAWSVGVTGYEQYF.

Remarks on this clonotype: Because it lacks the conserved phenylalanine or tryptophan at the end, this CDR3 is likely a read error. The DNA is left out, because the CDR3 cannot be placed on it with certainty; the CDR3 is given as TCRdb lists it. CDR3 residues: CSAPWAGEKVV. The rearrangement joins TRBV20-1 to TRBJ2-1; TRBD1, the table's D call, lacks a check against the DNA. Germline V gene data show CDR1 as DFQATT and CDR2 as SNEGSKA (reference sequence). The length of the CDR3 is 11 amino acids, counting both ends.

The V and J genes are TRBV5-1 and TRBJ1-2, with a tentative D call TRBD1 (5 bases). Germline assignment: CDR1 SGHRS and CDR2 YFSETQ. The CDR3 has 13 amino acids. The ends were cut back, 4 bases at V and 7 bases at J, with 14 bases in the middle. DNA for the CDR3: TGCGCCAGCAGCCCCGCCGGGGCTGCTGGCTACACCTTC. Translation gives CASSPAGAAGYTF.

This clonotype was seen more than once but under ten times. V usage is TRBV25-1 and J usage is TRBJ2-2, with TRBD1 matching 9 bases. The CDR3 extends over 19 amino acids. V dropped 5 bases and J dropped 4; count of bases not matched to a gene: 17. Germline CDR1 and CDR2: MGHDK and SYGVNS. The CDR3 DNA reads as TGTGCCAGCAGTTCCCTCCAGGGGGGACAGGGAGGCGGCACCGGGGAGCTGTTTTTT. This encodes CASSSLQGGQGGGTGELFF.

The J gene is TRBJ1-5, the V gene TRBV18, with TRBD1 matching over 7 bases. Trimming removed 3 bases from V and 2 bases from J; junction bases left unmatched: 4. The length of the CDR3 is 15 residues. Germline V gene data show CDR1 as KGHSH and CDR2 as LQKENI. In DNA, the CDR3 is TGTGCCAGCTCACCTACAGGGGTCGGCAATCAGCCCCAGCATTTT. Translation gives CASSPTGVGNQPQHF.

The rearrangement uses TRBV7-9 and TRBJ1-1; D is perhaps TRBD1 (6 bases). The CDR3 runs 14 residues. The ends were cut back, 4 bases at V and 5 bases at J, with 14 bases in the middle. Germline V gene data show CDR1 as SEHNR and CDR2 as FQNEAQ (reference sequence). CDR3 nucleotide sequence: TGTGCCAGCAGCTCAGTGGGGGCCGATACTGAAGCTTTCTTT. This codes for CASSSVGADTEAFF.

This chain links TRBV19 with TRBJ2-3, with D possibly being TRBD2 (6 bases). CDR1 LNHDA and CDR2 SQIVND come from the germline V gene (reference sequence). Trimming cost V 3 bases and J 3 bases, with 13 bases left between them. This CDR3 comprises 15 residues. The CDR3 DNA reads TGTGCCAGTAGTATGGACCCGGGAGCAACAGATACGCAGTATTTT. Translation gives CASSMDPGATDTQYF.

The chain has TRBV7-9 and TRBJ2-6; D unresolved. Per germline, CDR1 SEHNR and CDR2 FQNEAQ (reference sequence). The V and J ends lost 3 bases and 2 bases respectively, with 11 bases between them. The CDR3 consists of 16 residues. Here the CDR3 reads CASSLAVGAGANVLTF. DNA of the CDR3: TGTGCCAGCAGCTTGGCGGTTGGCGCTGGGGCCAACGTCCTGACTTTC.